This T cell receptor beta chain appears in the sequencing data of a study of blood T cell repertoires in COVID-19. About the research overall: Acute and convalescent COVID-19 samples came from the United States, Italy and Spain. Sources were T cells, B-cell-depleted T cells, or PBMCs; the material itself was cDNA or gDNA.

Per the original data handling: Estimated nucleated cell counts came from reference gene primer amplification. TCRdb keeps only in-frame clones here, not all; method: immunoSEQ multiplex PCR. The V and J calls and clone size were taken over from that table, and D and trimming were inferred from the DNA. The repertoire has roughly 67,000 clones, 76% of them found once; the top ten carry 5.5% to 7%. Germline CDR1 reads LNHDA; CDR2 reads SQIVND (reference sequence). Between the trimmed V and J ends, which lost 3 bases and 4 bases, there was a span of 9 bases. The CDR3 length is 13 residues. The sample taken for sequencing was peripheral blood. The receptor's source is a woman in her forties or fifties with active or convalescent COVID-19. This chain uses TRBV19 with TRBJ1-2, with D tentatively TRBD1 (6 bases). This chain's CDR3 is CASSMGTTYGYTF. In DNA form, the CDR3 reads TGTGCCAGTAGTATGGGGACAACCTATGGCTACACCTTC. The variable domain in full, with the rest retrieved from reference TRBV19 and TRBJ1-2, is DGGITQSPKYLFRKEGQNVTLSCEQNLNHDAMYWYRQDPGQGLRLIYYSQIVNDFQKGDIAEGYSVSREKKESFPLTVTSAQKNPTAFYLCASSMGTTYGYTFGSGTRLTVV.